Each of the 9 T cell receptor beta chains below was sequenced from the same sample in a study of early T cells in non-severe SARS-CoV-2 infection. A single record per CDR3 protein comes from TCRdb applying MiXCR to the 5' RACE reads. The repertoire holds around 110,000 distinct CDR3 sequences, with around 10% as singletons. Material for sequencing was whole blood. Receptors originate from an adult who was a healthcare worker with PCR-confirmed SARS-CoV-2 infection or an uninfected control (not recorded which).

This clonotype was recorded a few times. The chain joins TRBV9 to TRBJ1-1, with a weak D call TRBD1 (5 bases). Trimming took off 7 bases at V and 5 bases at J, with 9 bases between the two ends. This CDR3 region has 11 residues. Germline values: CDR1 SGDLS, CDR2 YYNGEE. In DNA form, the CDR3 reads TGTGCCAGCTCTTCAGGGACTGAAGCTTTCTTT. This translates into CASSSGTEAFF.

The chain couples TRBV7-3 to TRBJ2-6; tentatively, D is TRBD2 (5 bases). The CDR3 has 16 residues. Germline loops: CDR1 SGHTA, CDR2 FQGTGA. V lost 5 bases and J lost 2, with 13 bases in between. The CDR3 is CASSPLVATGANVLTF. For the CDR3, the DNA is TGTGCCAGCAGCCCCCTCGTAGCGACTGGGGCCAACGTCCTGACTTTC.

This clonotype came up a few times. The genes are TRBV13 and TRBJ1-1, with 7 bases that match TRBD1. This CDR3 comprises 14 residues. Germline V gene lookup returns CDR1 PRHDT and CDR2 FYEKMQ (reference sequence). Germline trimming cut 5 bases from V and 1 base from J; bases unmatched to any gene: 4. The CDR3 loop is CASSVDRANTEAFF. In DNA form, the CDR3 reads TGTGCCAGCAGCGTTGACAGGGCGAACACTGAAGCTTTCTTT.

Many counts were recorded for this clonotype. CDR3 region: CASSELGVDTQYF. The DNA for the CDR3 is TGTGCCAGCAGTGAACTTGGCGTAGATACGCAGTATTTT. The chain recombines TRBV6-1 with TRBJ2-3; no clear D gene. Germline-derived CDR1 and CDR2 are MNHNS and SASEGT. The length of the CDR3 is 13 residues. Trimming stripped 2 bases from V and 5 bases from J, with 8 bases between.

At least ten counts were recorded for this clonotype. The chain combines TRBV20-1 with TRBJ1-5, with D possibly TRBD1 on 5 matching bases. Trimming cost V 5 bases and J 3 bases, with 20 bases left between them. The CDR3 length is 16 residues. The germline CDR1 and CDR2 sequences are DFQATT and SNEGSKA (reference sequence). The CDR3 DNA follows: TGCAGTGCTCTCTCGGGGGTTCGACAGCTCAATCAGCCCCAGCATTTT. It specifies CSALSGVRQLNQPQHF.

This clonotype was observed a handful of times. The rearrangement uses TRBV5-5 and TRBJ1-1; 7 bases are a match to TRBD1. Looked up from germline, CDR1 is SGHKS and CDR2 is YYEKEE (reference sequence). The CDR3 has 16 amino acids. With 3 bases clipped from V and 1 base from J, the junction kept 9 bases outside the gene matches. CDR3 sequence: CASSSVPRQGNTEAFF. The CDR3 nucleotides read TGTGCCAGCAGCTCTGTCCCAAGACAGGGGAACACTGAAGCTTTCTTT.

This clonotype came up once. The genes are TRBV4-3 and TRBJ2-7, with D perhaps matching TRBD2 (5 bases). Germline CDR1 and CDR2: LGHNA and YSLEER. Trimming cost V 4 bases and J 5 bases, with 12 bases left between them. The CDR3 totals 13 residues. The CDR3 DNA is TGCGCCAGCAGCCCTTTGTTCGGGAACGAGCAGTACTTC. Its translation is CASSPLFGNEQYF.

This clonotype was seen ten or more times. The CDR3 protein is CATSDSGGTFSYNEQFF. The CDR3 coding sequence is TGTGCCACCAGTGATTCTGGAGGAACATTCTCCTACAATGAGCAGTTCTTC. The chain has TRBV24-1 and TRBJ2-1, with D possibly being TRBD2 (5 bases). The CDR3 has 17 amino acids. V shed 2 bases and J shed 0 bases, with 13 bases lying between them. The germline gives CDR1 KGHDR, CDR2 SFDVKD.

Many counts were recorded for this clonotype. The V gene is TRBV3-1, the J gene TRBJ2-3, with 8 bases matching TRBD1. Germline V gives CDR1 LGHDT, CDR2 YNNKEL (reference sequence). The CDR3 covers 16 residues. The V segment lost 4 bases and the J segment 5 bases; nucleotides outside the gene matches: 11. The CDR3 reads CASSPRFTGGLDTQYF. The CDR3 bases are TGTGCCAGCAGCCCAAGATTTACAGGGGGTCTAGATACGCAGTATTTT.